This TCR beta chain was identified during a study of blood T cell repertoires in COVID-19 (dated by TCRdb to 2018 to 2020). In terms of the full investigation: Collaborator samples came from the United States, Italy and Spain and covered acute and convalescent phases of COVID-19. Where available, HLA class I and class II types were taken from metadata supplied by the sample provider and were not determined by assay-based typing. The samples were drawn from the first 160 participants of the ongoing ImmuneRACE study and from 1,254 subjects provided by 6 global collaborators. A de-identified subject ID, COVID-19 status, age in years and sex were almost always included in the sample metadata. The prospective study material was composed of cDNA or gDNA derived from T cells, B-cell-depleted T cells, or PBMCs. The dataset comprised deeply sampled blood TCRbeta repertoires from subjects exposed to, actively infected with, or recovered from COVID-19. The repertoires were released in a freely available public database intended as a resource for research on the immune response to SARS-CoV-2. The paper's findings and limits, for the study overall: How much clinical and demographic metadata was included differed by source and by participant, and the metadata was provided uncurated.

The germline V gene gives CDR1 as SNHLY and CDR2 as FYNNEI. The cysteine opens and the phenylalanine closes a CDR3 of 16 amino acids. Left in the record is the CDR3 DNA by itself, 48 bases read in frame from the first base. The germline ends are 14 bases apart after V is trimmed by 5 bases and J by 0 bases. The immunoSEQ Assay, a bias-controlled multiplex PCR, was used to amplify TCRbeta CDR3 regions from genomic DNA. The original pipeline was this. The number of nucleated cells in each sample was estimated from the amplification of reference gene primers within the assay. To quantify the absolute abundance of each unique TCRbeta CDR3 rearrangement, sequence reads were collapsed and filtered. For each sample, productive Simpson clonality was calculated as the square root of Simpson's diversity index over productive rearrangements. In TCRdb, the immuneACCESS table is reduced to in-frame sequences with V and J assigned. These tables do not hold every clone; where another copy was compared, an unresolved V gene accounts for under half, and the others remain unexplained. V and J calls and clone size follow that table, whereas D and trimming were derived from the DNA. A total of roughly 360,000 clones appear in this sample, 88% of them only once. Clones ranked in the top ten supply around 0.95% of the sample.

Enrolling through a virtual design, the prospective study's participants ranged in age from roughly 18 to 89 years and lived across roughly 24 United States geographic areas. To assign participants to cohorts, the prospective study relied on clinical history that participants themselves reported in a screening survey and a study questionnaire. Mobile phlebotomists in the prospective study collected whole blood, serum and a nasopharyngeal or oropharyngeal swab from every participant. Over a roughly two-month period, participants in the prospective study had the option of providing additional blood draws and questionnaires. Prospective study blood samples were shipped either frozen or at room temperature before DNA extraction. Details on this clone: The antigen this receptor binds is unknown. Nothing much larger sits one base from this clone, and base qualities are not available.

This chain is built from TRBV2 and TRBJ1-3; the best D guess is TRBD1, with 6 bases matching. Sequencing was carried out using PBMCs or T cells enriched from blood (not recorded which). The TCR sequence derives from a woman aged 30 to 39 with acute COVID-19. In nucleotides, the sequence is TGTGCCAGCAGTACCAGACAGGCTACCTCTGGAAACACCATATATTTT. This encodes CASSTRQATSGNTIYF.